This is a list of T cell receptor beta chains from one sample in a study of blood T cell repertoires in COVID-19. Measured with immunoSEQ multiplex PCR; TCRdb has only the in-frame clones, and not every one. The table has about 70,000 clones, 65% to 80% seen once. Sequencing was carried out using peripheral blood. These receptor sequences come from a woman of 80 years or more with active or convalescent COVID-19. Each CDR3 is given with its conserved first and last residue.

cdr3_aa: CASSPESPGVGLYYEQYF; v_call: TRBV7-2; j_call: TRBJ2-7
cdr3_aa: CASSIDGTGGRDIQYF; v_call: TRBV19; j_call: TRBJ2-4
cdr3_aa: CASSSNSKQGSGVNTEAFF; v_call: TRBV5-1; j_call: TRBJ1-1
cdr3_aa: CASSLPGYYEQYF; v_call: TRBV19; j_call: TRBJ2-7
cdr3_aa: CATSAGDEQYF; v_call: TRBV24-1; j_call: TRBJ2-7
cdr3_aa: CASSQDRGGAGYTF; v_call: TRBV4-3; j_call: TRBJ1-2
cdr3_aa: CASSLRTPTDTQYF; v_call: TRBV5-1; j_call: TRBJ2-3
cdr3_aa: CASSQALEAVEAFF; v_call: TRBV3-1/TRBV3-2; j_call: TRBJ1-1
cdr3_aa: CASSIRDRGRGTEAFF; v_call: TRBV19; j_call: TRBJ1-1
cdr3_aa: CASSVEGPRGNTGELFF; v_call: TRBV9; j_call: TRBJ2-2
cdr3_aa: CSVRTGGFSGDEEETQYF; v_call: TRBV29-1; j_call: TRBJ2-5
cdr3_aa: CASSLLENHGELFF; v_call: TRBV5-1; j_call: TRBJ2-2
cdr3_aa: CASSTAGEKLFF; v_call: TRBV21-1; j_call: TRBJ1-4
cdr3_aa: CASSLIGGPDYSNQPQHF; v_call: TRBV7-8; j_call: TRBJ1-5
cdr3_aa: CSARDDQVF; v_call: TRBV20-1; j_call: TRBJ1-1
cdr3_aa: CASSQPHYGVTHEQYF; v_call: TRBV6-2/TRBV6-3; j_call: TRBJ2-7
cdr3_aa: CASSLSGQGYNSPLHF; v_call: TRBV27; j_call: TRBJ1-6
cdr3_aa: CATSEWTGGYYGYTF; v_call: TRBV24-1; j_call: TRBJ1-2
cdr3_aa: CARGANTEAFF; v_call: TRBV27; j_call: TRBJ1-1
cdr3_aa: CASSLGQGAYEQYF; v_call: TRBV6-6; j_call: TRBJ2-7
cdr3_aa: CASSLEAATPLHF; v_call: TRBV7-2; j_call: TRBJ1-6
cdr3_aa: CASSQESGGGLANEKLFF; v_call: TRBV4-3; j_call: TRBJ1-4
cdr3_aa: CASSPRLAGETQYF; v_call: TRBV6-5; j_call: TRBJ2-5
cdr3_aa: CASSITENTEAFF; v_call: TRBV6-5; j_call: TRBJ1-1
cdr3_aa: CASSLSAGSSYEQYF; v_call: TRBV5-1; j_call: TRBJ2-7
cdr3_aa: CASSPAPDRGSGYTF; v_call: TRBV6-5; j_call: TRBJ1-2
cdr3_aa: CASSPGTNDGYTF; v_call: TRBV13; j_call: TRBJ1-2
cdr3_aa: CASTRGLSGANVLTF; v_call: TRBV21-1; j_call: TRBJ2-6
cdr3_aa: CASTTDRGDVLTF; v_call: TRBV11-2; j_call: TRBJ2-6
cdr3_aa: CASSLVGRSGNTIYF; v_call: TRBV5-8; j_call: TRBJ1-3
cdr3_aa: CASRYPPGSGANVLTF; v_call: TRBV5-4; j_call: TRBJ2-6
cdr3_aa: CASSQDQGDGGGTEAFF; v_call: TRBV4-3; j_call: TRBJ1-1
cdr3_aa: CSVGAQSRGSSLLITEAFF; v_call: TRBV29-1; j_call: TRBJ1-1
cdr3_aa: CASSQDGTGGEKLFF; v_call: TRBV4-1; j_call: TRBJ1-4
cdr3_aa: CASRLTGGTDTQYF; v_call: TRBV6-5; j_call: TRBJ2-3
cdr3_aa: CASSPDSDRTIYF; v_call: TRBV11-2; j_call: TRBJ1-3
cdr3_aa: CASSVVGAGYGYTF; v_call: TRBV9; j_call: TRBJ1-2
cdr3_aa: CASRRTSMGEQFF; v_call: TRBV6-5; j_call: TRBJ2-1
cdr3_aa: CASSEEGDNSPLHF; v_call: TRBV2; j_call: TRBJ1-6
cdr3_aa: CASSSAGTGDTDTQYF; v_call: TRBV28; j_call: TRBJ2-3
cdr3_aa: CASSQGGGNPTNEQFF; v_call: TRBV4-3; j_call: TRBJ2-1
cdr3_aa: CSASLPGQRRGYTF; v_call: TRBV20-1; j_call: TRBJ1-2